The subject of this entry is one TCR beta chain. The sample originates from a study of T cell changes during pregnancy in multiple sclerosis. Measured with immunoSEQ multiplex PCR; TCRdb has only the in-frame clones, and not every one. This table has 90,000 to 120,000 clones, 90% to 95% appearing once. Germline lookup yields CDR1 GTSNPN and CDR2 SVGIG (reference sequence). The ends lost 5 bases at V and 4 bases at J; junction bases unmatched: 17. This CDR3 is built from 17 residues. The chain joins TRBV30 to TRBJ2-3, with TRBD2 matching 8 bases. The receptor comes from a female donor with multiple sclerosis, enrolled in a pregnancy study. Sequencing used peripheral blood, obtained before pregnancy. In DNA, the CDR3 is TGTGCCTGGGGCGCACCCCGGGGGGGGAGCTCGGCAGATACGCAGTATTTT. Protein product: CAWGAPRGGSSADTQYF.